The next 14 T cell receptor beta chains were all read from a single sample in a study of T cells expressing NK-cell markers. TCRdb re-called the 5' RACE reads and shows each CDR3 protein once, DNA omitted. The specimen's table records about 460,000 distinct CDR3 sequences. Sequencing used blood T cells: a sorted CD56 or NKG2C T cell subset, CD4+ or CD8+ T cells, or bulk PBMC T cells (not recorded which). The receptors originated from a woman in her 50s in good health.

The V and J genes are TRBV30 and TRBJ2-5; lacking DNA, the TRBD2 call made by TCRdb goes unchecked. Germline V gene lookup returns CDR1 GTSNPN and CDR2 SVGIG (reference sequence). CDR3 length: 14 residues. The CDR3 spells CAWSVLAVVETQYF. The full variable domain, in which reference TRBV30 and TRBJ2-5 provide the parts outside the CDR3, is SQTIHQWPATLVQPVGSPLSLECTVEGTSNPNLYWYRQAAGRGLQLLFYSVGIGQISSEVPQNLSASRPQDRQFILSSKKLLLSDSGFYLCAWSVLAVVETQYFGPGTRLLVL.

The rearrangement uses TRBV4-1 and TRBJ1-1; TCRdb's D call, TRBD1, is unchecked because there is no DNA. The CDR3 spans 15 residues. The germline gives CDR1 MGHRA, CDR2 YSYEKL. The chain's CDR3 is CASSPSGTAYTEAFF.

This chain joins TRBV5-1 and TRBJ2-1; as DNA is missing, the TRBD1 call by TCRdb cannot be tested. The CDR3 totals 13 residues. Germline V gives CDR1 SGHRS, CDR2 YFSETQ. Here the CDR3 reads CASASGGYNEQFF.

This rearrangement joins TRBV4-1 to TRBJ2-1; TCRdb indicates TRBD1, and absent DNA this call remains unverified. Germline CDR1 MGHRA, CDR2 YSYEKL. This CDR3 contains 18 residues. This CDR3 is CASSQVQARVDRTNEQFF.

The chain uses TRBV10-3 and TRBJ2-1; the D call of TRBD2 rests on TCRdb alone, since no DNA is present to check it. The V gene's germline CDR1 is ENHRY and CDR2 SYGVKD. The CDR3 is made up of 16 amino acids. The CDR3 sequence: CAIEASGSGSYNEQFF.

The V and J genes are TRBV5-5 and TRBJ2-1; TCRdb indicates TRBD1, and absent DNA this call remains unverified. Per the germline V gene, CDR1 is SGHKS and CDR2 is YYEKEE (reference sequence). The CDR3 is made up of 15 amino acids. CDR3 protein: CASSPEINRVWEQFF.

CDR3 protein: CASGISPSSYNEQFF. The chain combines TRBV12-5 with TRBJ2-1; TCRdb gives TRBD2 as the D gene, but with no DNA this cannot be confirmed. The CDR3 length is 15 residues. CDR1 is LGHNT and CDR2 is FRNRAP in the germline V gene.

This rearrangement joins TRBV10-3 to TRBJ1-5; checking the TCRdb D call of TRBD1 is not possible without DNA. From germline, CDR1 is ENHRY and CDR2 SYGVKD. This CDR3 has 15 residues. The CDR3 protein is CAASGTGGAGQPQHF.

The J gene is TRBJ2-3, the V gene TRBV6-5. CDR3 size: 13 residues. Germline V lookup: CDR1 MNHEY, CDR2 SVGAGI. CDR3 sequence reads: CASRVGSTDTQYF.

The gene calls are TRBV12-3 or TRBV12-4 and TRBJ1-5; TCRdb indicates TRBD1, and absent DNA this call remains unverified. The CDR3 loop spans 14 amino acids. The CDR3 is CASSPTGEVQPQHF.

This chain links TRBV9 with TRBJ1-3. This CDR3 has 13 residues. From germline, CDR1 is SGDLS and CDR2 YYNGEE. The CDR3 protein is CASSVDRRNTIYF. Complete variable domain (other parts from reference TRBV9 and TRBJ1-3): DSGVTQTPKHLITATGQRVTLRCSPRSGDLSVYWYQQSLDQGLQFLIQYYNGEERAKGNILERFSAQQFPDLHSELNLSSLELGDSALYFCASSVDRRNTIYFGEGSWLTVV.

This rearrangement joins TRBV12-3 or TRBV12-4 to TRBJ1-1. The CDR3 extends over 14 amino acids. The CDR3 loop reads CASSLLFLNTEAFF.

The V gene is TRBV2, the J gene TRBJ2-3; the D call from TCRdb, TRBD1, cannot be confirmed without DNA. The CDR3 extends over 12 amino acids. Germline lookup yields CDR1 SNHLY and CDR2 FYNNEI. CDR3 region: CASTSTGGTQYF.

The genes are TRBV15 and TRBJ2-4; the D call from TCRdb, TRBD2, cannot be confirmed without DNA. CDR3 length equals 14 residues. CDR1 and CDR2 from the germline V gene are LNHNV and YYDKDF (reference sequence). The chain's CDR3 is CATGAGGPGNIQYF.